This TCR beta chain was identified during a study of cytomegalovirus exposure and HLA in healthy donors. Study details: Earlier, almost 120 million unique TCR beta sequences were recovered from about 170 million T cells by an analysis.

Primers for the PCR totalled 60 Vbeta and 13 Jbeta. Sequencing used immunoSEQ multiplex PCR; TCRdb keeps in-frame clones, though not all of them. The sample holds about 130,000 clones, roughly three quarters seen once. The sample holds one count of this clone. Antigen specificity is unknown. All donors participated as healthy donors of bone marrow. Germline lookup yields CDR1 SGHTA and CDR2 FQGTGA. V lost 3 bases and J lost 4; bases outside the gene matches: 7. The CDR3 is 16 residues long. Overall study results and limits: Roughly uniform sequencing depth across donors was assumed, possibly incorrectly.

The gene calls are TRBV7-3 and TRBJ2-3; 10 bases match TRBD1. Sample: PBMCs. This TCR derives from a man aged 18-30 years in good health and CMV-seronegative. This chain's CDR3 is CASSLAGQGLADTQYF. The CDR3 DNA sequence: TGTGCCAGCAGCTTGGCGGGACAGGGGTTAGCAGATACGCAGTATTTT. The full variable domain, completed using reference TRBV7-3 and TRBJ2-3, is GAGVSQTPSNKVTEKGKYVELRCDPISGHTALYWYRQSLGQGPEFLIYFQGTGAADDSGLPNDRFFAVRPEGSVSTLKIQRTERGDSAVYLCASSLAGQGLADTQYFGPGTRLTVL.